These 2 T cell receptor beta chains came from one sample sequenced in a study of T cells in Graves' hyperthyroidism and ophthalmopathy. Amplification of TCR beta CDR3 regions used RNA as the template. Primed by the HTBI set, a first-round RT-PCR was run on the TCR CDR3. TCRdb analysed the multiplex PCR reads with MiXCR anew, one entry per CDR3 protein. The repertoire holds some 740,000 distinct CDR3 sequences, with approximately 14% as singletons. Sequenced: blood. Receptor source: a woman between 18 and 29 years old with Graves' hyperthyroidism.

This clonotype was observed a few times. The CDR3 DNA reads as TGTGCCAGCAGCTCAAGTCGGCGGGAGGAGTATCACACCGGGGAGCTGTTTTTT. As protein: CASSSSRREEYHTGELFF. The gene calls are TRBV7-3 and TRBJ2-2, with TRBD2 matching 8 bases. CDR3 length: 18 residues. Germline V lookup: CDR1 SGHTA, CDR2 FQGTGA. After removal of 4 bases from V and 3 bases from J, the junction contained 13 bases not matched to a gene. Using reference TRBV7-3 and TRBJ2-2 for the parts outside the CDR3, the full variable domain is GAGVSQTPSNKVTEKGKYVELRCDPISGHTALYWYRQSLGQGPEFLIYFQGTGAADDSGLPNDRFFAVRPEGSVSTLKIQRTERGDSAVYLCASSSSRREEYHTGELFFGEGSRLTVL.

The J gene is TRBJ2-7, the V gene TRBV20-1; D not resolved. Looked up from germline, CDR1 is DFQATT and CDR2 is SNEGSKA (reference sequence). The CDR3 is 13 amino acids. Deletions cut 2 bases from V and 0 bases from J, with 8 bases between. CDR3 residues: CSARPRTSYEQYF. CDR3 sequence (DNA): TGCAGTGCTAGACCCCGGACCTCCTACGAGCAGTACTTC.